Sequencing of this T cell receptor beta chain was carried out in a study of T-cell memory formation after mild COVID-19. Study-wide context: TCR clusters were mostly donor specific. Study outcomes and limitations: Pre-infection memory held some responding clones, suggesting pre-existing cross-reactive T cells responded.

In this sample, this clonotype turned up many times. Antigen: not known. The CDR3 loop spans 13 amino acids. V dropped 6 bases and J dropped 1 base, with 9 bases sitting between them. The germline CDR1 and CDR2 sequences are SGHTA and FQGTGA. TCRdb re-derived calls from the 5' RACE reads in MiXCR, one entry per CDR3 protein. This sample yields 400,000 to 450,000 distinct CDR3 sequences, of which roughly 17% are seen a single time; 20% to 25% belongs to the top ten. The rearrangement joins TRBV7-3 to TRBJ1-1; D unclear. This TCR was recovered from a man younger than 35 who had mild COVID-19 (a few samples of this study predate the infection). Cell type and time point are not known. Sample: PBMCs or a T cell subset sorted from them (not recorded which). For the CDR3, the DNA is TGTGCCAGCAGTTTGACACAGAACACTGAAGCTTTCTTT. Its protein is CASSLTQNTEAFF.